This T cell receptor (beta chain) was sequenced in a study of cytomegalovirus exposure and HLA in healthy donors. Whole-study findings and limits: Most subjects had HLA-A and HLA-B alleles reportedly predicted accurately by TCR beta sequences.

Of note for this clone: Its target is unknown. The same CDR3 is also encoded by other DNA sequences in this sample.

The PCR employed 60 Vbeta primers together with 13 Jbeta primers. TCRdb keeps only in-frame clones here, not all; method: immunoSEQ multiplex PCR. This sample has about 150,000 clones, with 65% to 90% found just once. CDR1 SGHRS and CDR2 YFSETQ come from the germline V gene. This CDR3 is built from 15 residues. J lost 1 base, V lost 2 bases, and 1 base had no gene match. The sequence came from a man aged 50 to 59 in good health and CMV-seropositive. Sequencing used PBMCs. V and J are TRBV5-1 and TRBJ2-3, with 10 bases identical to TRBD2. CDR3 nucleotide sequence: TGCGCCAGCAGCTTAGCGGGAGGGGGCACAGATACGCAGTATTTT. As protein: CASSLAGGGTDTQYF.